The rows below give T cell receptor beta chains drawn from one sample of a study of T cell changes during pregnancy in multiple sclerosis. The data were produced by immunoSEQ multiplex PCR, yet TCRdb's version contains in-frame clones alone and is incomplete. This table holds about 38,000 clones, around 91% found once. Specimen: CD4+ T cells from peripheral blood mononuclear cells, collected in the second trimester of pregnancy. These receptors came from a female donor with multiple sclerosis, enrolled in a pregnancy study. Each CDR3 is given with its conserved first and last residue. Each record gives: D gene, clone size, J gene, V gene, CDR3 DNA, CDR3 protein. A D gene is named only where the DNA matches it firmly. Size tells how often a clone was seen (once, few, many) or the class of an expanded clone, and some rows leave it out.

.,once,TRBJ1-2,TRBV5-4,TGTGCCAGCAGCTTGGGTGACGGGTATGATGGCTACACCTTC,CASSLGDGYDGYTF
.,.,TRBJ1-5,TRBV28,TGTGCCAGCGGTACCGGGGGGCGGCCCCAGCATTTT,CASGTGGRPQHF
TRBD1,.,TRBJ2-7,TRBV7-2,TGTGCCAGCAGCCGACTCCGGACAGGGGGTGACGAGCAGTACTTC,CASSRLRTGGDEQYF
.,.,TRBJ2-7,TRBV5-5,TGTGCCAGCAGCTTGGGGGCCTCCGGCGGGACCATCTACGAGCAGTACTTC,CASSLGASGGTIYEQYF
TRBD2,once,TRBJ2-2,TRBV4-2,TGTGCCAGCAGCCAAGATTGGGCTAGCGGGAAAACCGGGGAGCTGTTTTTT,CASSQDWASGKTGELFF
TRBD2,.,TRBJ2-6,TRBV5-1,TGCGCCAGCTCCCTCTGGGGGGACGGCGGGAGGACCTCCTCTGGGGCCAACGTCCTGACTTTC,CASSLWGDGGRTSSGANVLTF
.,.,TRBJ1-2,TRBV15,TGTGCCACCAGCAGAGGCCCAGGGGAGAGCTATGGCTACACCTTC,CATSRGPGESYGYTF
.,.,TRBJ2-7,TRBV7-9,TGTGCCAGCAGAGACACAGGGCGAGGATCCTACGAGCAGTACTTC,CASRDTGRGSYEQYF
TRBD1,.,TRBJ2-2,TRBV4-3,TGCGCCAGCAGCCAAGAAGGGGGCTTCGGGGAGCTGTTTTTT,CASSQEGGFGELFF
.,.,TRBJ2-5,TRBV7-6,TGTGCCAGCAGCTTAGAGAGGGAGACCCAGTACTTC,CASSLERETQYF
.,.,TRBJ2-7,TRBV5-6,TGTGCCAGCAGCTTGGGTCGAGCGGGTGAGCAGTACTTC,CASSLGRAGEQYF
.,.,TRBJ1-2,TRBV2,TGTGCCAGCAGTGAAGGTCCAGGGATCCATGGCTACACTTTC,CASSEGPGIHGYTF
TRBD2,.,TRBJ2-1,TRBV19,TGTGCCAGTAGTATAAGGCTAGCGGGGGCCTGGGAGCAGTTCTTC,CASSIRLAGAWEQFF
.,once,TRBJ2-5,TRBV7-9,TGTGCCAGCAGCTTGGCACTAGCCTCGGAGACCCAGTACTTC,CASSLALASETQYF
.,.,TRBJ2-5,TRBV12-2,TGTGCAAGTCGCTTGGGACAGAATTCTCAAGAGACCCAGTACTTC,CASRLGQNSQETQYF
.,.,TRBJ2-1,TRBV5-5,TGTGCCAGCAGCCCCGCCGCCTACTCCTACAATGAGCAGTTCTTC,CASSPAAYSYNEQFF
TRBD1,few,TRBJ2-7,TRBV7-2,TGTGCCAGCAGCCCGGGACAGGGCTCGTGGAACTACGAGCAGTACTTC,CASSPGQGSWNYEQYF
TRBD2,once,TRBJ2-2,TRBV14,TGTGCCAGCCAGATCCGGGGAGGGCCGAACACCGGGGAGCTGTTTTTT,CASQIRGGPNTGELFF
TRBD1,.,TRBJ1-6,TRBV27,TGTGCCAGCAGACAGGGACAGGGGAATTCACCCCTCCACTTT,CASRQGQGNSPLHF
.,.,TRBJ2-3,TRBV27,TGTGCCAGCAGTAACGGGGTTAGGGGCACAGATACGCAGTATTTT,CASSNGVRGTDTQYF
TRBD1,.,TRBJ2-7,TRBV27,TGTGCCAGCAGTTTAGTGCAGGGGGTTCGGGAGCAGTACTTC,CASSLVQGVREQYF
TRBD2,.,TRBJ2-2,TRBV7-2,TGTGCCAGCAGCTTATCGACTAGCCGGACCGGGGAGCTGTTTTTT,CASSLSTSRTGELFF
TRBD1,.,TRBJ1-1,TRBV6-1,TGTGCCAGCAGTGGGGACAGGGGGAGAACTGAAGCTTTCTTT,CASSGDRGRTEAFF
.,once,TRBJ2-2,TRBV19,TGTGCCAGTAGTATTGTGTCAGGGGGGAGAAGAAACACCGGGGAGCTGTTTTTT,CASSIVSGGRRNTGELFF
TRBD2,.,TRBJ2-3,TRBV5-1,TGCGCCAGCAGCTTGGGGACTAGCGGGAGATTTCGCACAGATACGCAGTATTTT,CASSLGTSGRFRTDTQYF
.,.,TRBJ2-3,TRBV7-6,TGTGCCAGCAGCTTAGCTTGGGGGAGGACAGATACGCAGTATTTT,CASSLAWGRTDTQYF
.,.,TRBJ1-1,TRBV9,TGTGCCAGCAGCGTAGTGCAGGGTCCCACTGAAGCTTTCTTT,CASSVVQGPTEAFF
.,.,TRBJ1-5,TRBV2,TGTGCCAGTCAGCGGACAGAAGGATTCAATCAGCCCCAGCATTTT,CASQRTEGFNQPQHF
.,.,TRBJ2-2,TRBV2,TGTGCCGTAACATCGGAGGGCGGGGAGCTGTTTTTT,CAVTSEGGELFF
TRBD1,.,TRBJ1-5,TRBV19,TGTGCCAGTAGTAAGGACAGGGGATCGAATCAGCCCCAGCATTTT,CASSKDRGSNQPQHF
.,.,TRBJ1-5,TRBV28,TGTGCCAGCAGTTTTTGGGACTTAGCTAGCAATCAGCCCCAGCATTTT,CASSFWDLASNQPQHF
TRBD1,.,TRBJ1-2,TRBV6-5,TGTGCCAGCAGTCCTCAGGGGGCGGGTGGTGGCTACACCTTC,CASSPQGAGGGYTF
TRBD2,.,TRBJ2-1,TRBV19,TGTGCCAGTAGGTCTAGCGGGCTACTTAAGAATGAGCAGTTCTTC,CASRSSGLLKNEQFF
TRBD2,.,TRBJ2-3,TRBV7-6,TGTGCCAGCAGCTTAGGCGGCGGGAGGGCCGCAGATACGCAGTATTTT,CASSLGGGRAADTQYF
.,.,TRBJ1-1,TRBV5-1,TGCGCCAGCAGCTTGGAAGGAGGGAGGAACACTGAAGCTTTCTTT,CASSLEGGRNTEAFF
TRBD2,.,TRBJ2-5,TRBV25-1,TGTGCCAGCAGTGGGGATAGAAGCGGGAGGGTCCAACAAGAGACCCAGTACTTC,CASSGDRSGRVQQETQYF
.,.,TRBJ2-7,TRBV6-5,TGTGCCAGCAGTTACCAAAGACAGAAGGGCGAGCAGTACTTC,CASSYQRQKGEQYF
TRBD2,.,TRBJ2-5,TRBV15,TGTGCCACCAGCAGAGGCGGGAGGGGTCAAGAGACCCAGTACTTC,CATSRGGRGQETQYF
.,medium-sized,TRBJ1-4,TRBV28,TGTGCCAGCCGGACAGTTCCTAATGAAAAACTGTTTTTT,CASRTVPNEKLFF
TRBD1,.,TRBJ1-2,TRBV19,TGTGCCAGTAGACCGAACAGGGGTTCGGATGGCTACACCTTC,CASRPNRGSDGYTF
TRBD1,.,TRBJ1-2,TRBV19,TGTGCCAGTAGTATAGATCAGGGACAGGCCTATGGCTACACCTTC,CASSIDQGQAYGYTF
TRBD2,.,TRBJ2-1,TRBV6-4,TGTGCCAGCAGTGAGACTAGCGGGAGCTCCTACAATGAGCAGTTCTTC,CASSETSGSSYNEQFF
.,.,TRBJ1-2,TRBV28,TGTGCCAGCGCCGGTAACTATGGCTACACCTTC,CASAGNYGYTF
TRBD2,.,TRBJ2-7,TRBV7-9,TGTGCCAGCAGCTCCTTAGGAACTAGCGAGTCCTACGAGCAGTACTTC,CASSSLGTSESYEQYF
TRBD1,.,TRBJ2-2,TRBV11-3,TGTGCCAGCAGCCAACTAACAGGGGTGTCCGGGGAGCTGTTTTTT,CASSQLTGVSGELFF
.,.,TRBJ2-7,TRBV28,TGTGCCAGCAGTTTTCCCTTCGGGAGTAATGGGGAGCAGTACTTC,CASSFPFGSNGEQYF
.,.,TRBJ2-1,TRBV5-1,TGCGCCAGCAGCTTTGAGGTTATGAATGAGCAGTTCTTC,CASSFEVMNEQFF
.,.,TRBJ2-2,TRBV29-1,TGCAGCATTCAGGGCACCGGGGAGCTGTTTTTT,CSIQGTGELFF
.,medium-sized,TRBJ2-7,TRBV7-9,TGTGCCAGCAGCAACCCAGGTCCCTACGAGCAGTACTTC,CASSNPGPYEQYF
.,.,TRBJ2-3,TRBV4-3,TGCGCCAGCAGCCAAGATAGGGGGGGGGAGAGCTTCACAGATACGCAGTATTTT,CASSQDRGGESFTDTQYF
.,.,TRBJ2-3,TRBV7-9,TGTGCCAGCAGCTTAAGGCTGGGCCACGGTTCCAGTTTCACAGATACGCAGTATTTT,CASSLRLGHGSSFTDTQYF
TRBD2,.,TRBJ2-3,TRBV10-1,TGCGCCAGCAGTGAGAGCGGGGTTAGCACAGATACGCAGTATTTT,CASSESGVSTDTQYF
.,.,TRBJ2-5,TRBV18,TGTGCCAGCTCACCGACAGCACAAGAGACCCAGTACTTC,CASSPTAQETQYF
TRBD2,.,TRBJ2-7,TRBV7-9,TGTGCCAGCAGCTGGGGACTATTGGACGAGCAGTACTTC,CASSWGLLDEQYF
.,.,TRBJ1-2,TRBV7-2,TGTGCCAGCAGCGGCCGGGGAGCGGACCTTCTTTGGAATGGCTACACCTTC,CASSGRGADLLWNGYTF